What follows are 22 T cell receptor beta chains derived from one specimen sequenced in a study of cytomegalovirus exposure and HLA in healthy donors. PCR used 60 Vbeta primers and 13 Jbeta primers. Measured with immunoSEQ multiplex PCR; TCRdb has only the in-frame clones, and not every one. The table lists over 120,000 clones, about 75% of them singletons. Material: PBMCs. These receptors came from a young man in good health and CMV-seronegative.

This rearrangement joins TRBV28 to TRBJ1-2; D not resolved. The V gene's germline CDR1 is MDHEN and CDR2 SYDVKM. Trimming removed 4 bases from V and 2 bases from J, with 5 bases in between. CDR3 length equals 12 residues. As DNA, the CDR3 is TGTGCCAGCAGTTGGCAGAACTATGGCTACACCTTC. Residues: CASSWQNYGYTF.

The rearrangement links TRBV9 to TRBJ1-3, with D hard to call. V lost 4 bases, J lost 8 bases, and 10 bases lay in between. Germline V lookup: CDR1 SGDLS, CDR2 YYNGEE. This CDR3 is 12 amino acids long. The CDR3 coding sequence is TGTGCCAGCAGCTCCCCCCGGGACACCATATATTTT. It codes for CASSSPRDTIYF.

This clone appeared a few times. The rearrangement joins TRBV5-1 to TRBJ2-3; TRBD1 is a possible D gene (5 bases). Germline V gene lookup returns CDR1 SGHRS and CDR2 YFSETQ. Trimming stripped 0 bases from V and 3 bases from J, with 8 bases between. The CDR3 is 14 residues long. The CDR3 region is CASSLGPGTDTQYF. Here the CDR3 DNA reads TGCGCCAGCAGCTTGGGTCCAGGGACAGATACGCAGTATTTT.

The V and J genes are TRBV7-2 and TRBJ2-4; no clear D gene. The germline V and J ends were trimmed by 1 base and 3 bases, with 7 bases remaining between them. Germline lookup yields CDR1 SGHTA and CDR2 FQGNSA. The CDR3 length is 14 residues. The CDR3 bases are TGTGCCAGCAGCTTAGACAGATTCAAAAACATTCAGTACTTC. This gives the protein CASSLDRFKNIQYF.

The gene calls are TRBV5-4 and TRBJ1-2; 11 bases line up with TRBD1. This CDR3 comprises 13 residues. Germline V CDR1 and CDR2: SGHNT, YYREEE (reference sequence). V lost 4 bases and J lost 7; bases outside the gene matches: 3. The CDR3 nucleotides are TGTGCCAGCAGCCGGACAGGGGGCCTTGGCTACACCTTC. This gives the protein CASSRTGGLGYTF.

In DNA form, the CDR3 reads TGTGCCAGCAGCATTGGGGGCTTCTTCGTAAACACCATATATTTT. This gives the protein CASSIGGFFVNTIYF. The V and J genes are TRBV9 and TRBJ1-3, with D possibly TRBD1 on 6 matching bases. The CDR3 spans 15 residues. Germline CDR1 is SGDLS and CDR2 is YYNGEE. V lost 4 bases to trimming and J lost 6 bases, with 17 bases between them.

The chain is built from TRBV7-8 and TRBJ1-4; a possible D gene is TRBD1 (6 bases). CDR1 is SGHVS and CDR2 is FQNEAQ in the germline V gene. Trimming took off 3 bases at V and 5 bases at J, with 10 bases between the two ends. The CDR3 loop spans 14 amino acids. CDR3 DNA sequence: TGTGCCAGCAGCTTCAGGGGACACAATGAAAAACTGTTTTTT. As protein: CASSFRGHNEKLFF.

The rearrangement joins TRBV7-9 to TRBJ2-2, with 8 bases matching TRBD2. The V gene's germline CDR1 is SEHNR and CDR2 FQNEAQ (reference sequence). V shed 6 bases, J shed 8 bases, and the junction held 11 bases outside the gene matches. CDR3 size: 15 residues. This CDR3 is CASRLTSGGSGELFF. The CDR3 DNA follows: TGTGCCAGCAGACTTACTAGCGGAGGGTCGGGGGAGCTGTTTTTT.

This chain connects TRBV9 to TRBJ2-4; weak D call: TRBD2 (5 bases). CDR3 size: 14 residues. CDR1 and CDR2 from the germline V gene are SGDLS and YYNGEE. V lost 1 base and J lost 3, with 8 bases in between. In nucleotides, the CDR3 is TGTGCCAGCAGCGTACCGGGGAGCAAAAACATTCAGTACTTC. As protein: CASSVPGSKNIQYF. The full variable domain, completed using reference TRBV9 and TRBJ2-4, is DSGVTQTPKHLITATGQRVTLRCSPRSGDLSVYWYQQSLDQGLQFLIQYYNGEERAKGNILERFSAQQFPDLHSELNLSSLELGDSALYFCASSVPGSKNIQYFGAGTRLSVL.

The chain's CDR3 is CAIRTKDTYITGELFF. In DNA form, the CDR3 reads TGTGCCATCAGGACTAAAGACACCTATATCACCGGGGAGCTGTTTTTT. The rearrangement uses TRBV10-3 and TRBJ2-2; weak D call: TRBD2 (5 bases). Trimming took 6 bases from V and 4 from J, leaving 18 bases between them. This CDR3 has 16 amino acids. Germline V lookup: CDR1 ENHRY, CDR2 SYGVKD.

V and J are TRBV7-3 and TRBJ2-2; D is possibly TRBD2 (7 bases). The CDR3 has 16 amino acids. Germline CDR1 reads SGHTA; CDR2 reads FQGTGA. V dropped 2 bases and J dropped 2 bases, with 12 bases sitting between them. CDR3 DNA sequence: TGTGCCAGCAGCTTATGGGGGGGGACAAACACCGGGGAGCTGTTTTTT. It yields the protein CASSLWGGTNTGELFF.

V usage is TRBV6-1 and J usage is TRBJ1-3, with D unclear. CDR1 and CDR2 (germline): MNHNS, SASEGT. CDR3 length: 18 residues. Trimming removed 2 bases at V and 0 bases at J, with 17 bases between. The CDR3 DNA sequence: TGTGCCAGCAGTGAATATTCCTATGAAGAATCCTCTGGAAACACCATATATTTT. This encodes CASSEYSYEESSGNTIYF.

The V and J genes are TRBV9 and TRBJ1-1; D is uncertain. V was cut by 1 base and J by 6 bases, with 10 bases left in between. Germline lookup yields CDR1 SGDLS and CDR2 YYNGEE. The CDR3 covers 13 residues. This CDR3 reads CASSVIEGSEAFF. The CDR3 nucleotides are TGTGCCAGCAGCGTAATTGAGGGATCTGAAGCTTTCTTT.

A note on this clone: At one end the junction does not follow the germline gene, possibly because of a read error. The chain joins TRBV6-5 to TRBJ1-4; tentatively, D is TRBD1 (6 bases). This CDR3 has 14 residues. Per germline, CDR1 MNHEY and CDR2 SVGAGI. The CDR3 DNA reads TGTGCCAGCGGTTACGGGGGCAATAATGAAAAACTGTTTTTT. This sequence encodes CASGYGGNNEKLFF.

The chain has TRBV28 and TRBJ2-1; 11 bases agree with TRBD2. The junction had 12 bases not matched to a gene; V was cut back by 7 bases and J by 10 bases. The CDR3 runs to 15 residues. The germline V gene has CDR1 MDHEN and CDR2 SYDVKM. The CDR3 spells CASTSGLAGRTEQFF. CDR3 DNA sequence: TGTGCCAGCACCTCCGGACTAGCGGGTCGCACCGAGCAGTTCTTC.

This chain links TRBV5-1 with TRBJ1-1; D is possibly TRBD1 (5 bases). CDR3 length: 16 amino acids. Trimming removed 0 bases at V and 0 bases at J, with 12 bases between. CDR1 is SGHRS and CDR2 is YFSETQ in the germline V gene. The chain's CDR3 is CASSLVPSGLNTEAFF. The CDR3 nucleotides are TGCGCCAGCAGCTTGGTCCCTTCAGGGTTGAACACTGAAGCTTTCTTT.

The chain recombines TRBV29-1 with TRBJ2-7; D is perhaps TRBD1 (7 bases). CDR1 SQVTM and CDR2 ANQGSEA come from the germline V gene. The CDR3 is 15 amino acids. V lost 0 bases and J 6 bases, leaving 18 bases between the germline ends. The CDR3 coding sequence is TGCAGCGTTGAAGATGCGGGACAGAGGGGAATCGAGCAGTACTTC. This sequence encodes CSVEDAGQRGIEQYF.

The gene calls are TRBV11-1 and TRBJ2-2; 8 bases agree with TRBD2. Trimming took 4 bases from V and 4 from J; bases not matched to a gene: 5. This CDR3 region has 15 residues. The germline gives CDR1 SGHAT, CDR2 FQDESV (reference sequence). Here the CDR3 reads CASSSRGGITGELFF. The DNA of the CDR3 is TGTGCCAGCAGCTCCCGGGGGGGGATCACCGGGGAGCTGTTTTTT.

The CDR3 sequence: CASSQGFTGQGSNQPQHF. The DNA for the CDR3 is TGCGCCAGCAGCCAAGGCTTTACCGGACAGGGGAGCAATCAGCCCCAGCATTTT. The chain uses TRBV4-1 and TRBJ1-5, with 9 bases fitting TRBD1. Germline V gene data show CDR1 as MGHRA and CDR2 as YSYEKL. V shed 1 base and J 1 base; nucleotides not matched to a gene: 8. The CDR3 sequence is 18 residues long.

The chain links TRBV21-1 to TRBJ2-5; the D segment call TRBD1 is taken from the table without a DNA check. TRBV21-1 is reported as a pseudogene. The length of the CDR3 is 15 residues. CDR3 bases: TGTGCCAGCAGCCCTCGGAAGGGGGCGGTTGAGACCCAGTACTTC. This sequence encodes CASSPRKGAVETQYF.

The J gene is TRBJ1-4, the V gene TRBV18, with D unresolved. This CDR3 region has 15 residues. Germline V gene data show CDR1 as KGHSH and CDR2 as LQKENI. V dropped 3 bases and J dropped 6 bases, with 14 bases sitting between them. In DNA form, the CDR3 reads TGTGCCAGCTCACCGCCCGGGGTGTCGTATGAAAAACTGTTTTTT. It is translated as CASSPPGVSYEKLFF.

CDR3 region: CASSPRAPGMNEKLFF. The CDR3, as DNA: TGTGCCAGCTCACCCCGGGCCCCGGGAATGAACGAAAAACTGTTTTTT. This sequence joins TRBV18 and TRBJ1-4; D ambiguous. CDR1 KGHSH and CDR2 LQKENI come from the germline V gene. Trimming stripped 3 bases from V and 8 bases from J, with 19 bases between. This CDR3 comprises 16 residues.